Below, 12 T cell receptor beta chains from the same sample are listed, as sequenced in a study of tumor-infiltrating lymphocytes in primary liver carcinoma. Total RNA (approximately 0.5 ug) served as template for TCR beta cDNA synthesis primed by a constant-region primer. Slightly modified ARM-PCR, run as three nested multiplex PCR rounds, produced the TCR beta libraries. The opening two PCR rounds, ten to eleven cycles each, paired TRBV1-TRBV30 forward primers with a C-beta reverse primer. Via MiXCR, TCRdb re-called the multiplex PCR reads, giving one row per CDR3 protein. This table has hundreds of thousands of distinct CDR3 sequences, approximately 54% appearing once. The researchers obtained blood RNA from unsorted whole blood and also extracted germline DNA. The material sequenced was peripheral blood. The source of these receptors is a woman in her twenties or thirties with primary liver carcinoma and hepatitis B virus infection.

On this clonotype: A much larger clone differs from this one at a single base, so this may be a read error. The CDR3 here is CASSHEKVGVIYDTQYF. CDR3 in DNA: TGCGCCAGCAGCCACGAAAAGGTGGGAGTTATCTATGATACGCAGTATTTT. The genes are TRBV4-3 and TRBJ2-3, with D perhaps matching TRBD2 (5 bases). Per the germline V gene, CDR1 is LGHNA and CDR2 is YSLEER. V lost 3 bases and J 6 bases, leaving 22 bases between the germline ends. The CDR3 sequence is 17 residues long.

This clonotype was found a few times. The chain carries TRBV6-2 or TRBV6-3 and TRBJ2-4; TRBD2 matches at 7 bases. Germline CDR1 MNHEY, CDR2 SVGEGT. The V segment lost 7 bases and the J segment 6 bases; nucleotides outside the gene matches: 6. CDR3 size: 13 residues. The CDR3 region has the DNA TGTGCCAGCACCACAGAGCGGGGAAACATTCAGTACTTC. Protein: CASTTERGNIQYF.

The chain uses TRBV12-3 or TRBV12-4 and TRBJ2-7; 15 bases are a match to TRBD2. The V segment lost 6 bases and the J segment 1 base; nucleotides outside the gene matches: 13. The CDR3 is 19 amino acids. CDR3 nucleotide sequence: TGTGCCAGCAGCCGAAAACCGGGACTAGCGGGAGGATTATCCTACGAGCAGTACTTC. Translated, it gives CASSRKPGLAGGLSYEQYF.

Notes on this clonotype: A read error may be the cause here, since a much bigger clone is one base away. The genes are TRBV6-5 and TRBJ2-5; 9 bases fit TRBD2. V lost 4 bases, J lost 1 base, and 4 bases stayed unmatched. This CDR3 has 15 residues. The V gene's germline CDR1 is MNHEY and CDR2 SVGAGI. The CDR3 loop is CASSSLAGCQETQYF. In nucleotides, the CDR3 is TGTGCCAGCAGTTCACTAGCGGGTTGCCAAGAGACCCAGTACTTC.

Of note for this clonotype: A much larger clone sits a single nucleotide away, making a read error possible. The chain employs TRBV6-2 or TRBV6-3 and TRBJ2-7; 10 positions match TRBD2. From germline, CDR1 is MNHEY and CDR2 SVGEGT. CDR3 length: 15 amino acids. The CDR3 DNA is TGTACCAGCAGTCCTAGCGGGAGACTCCTAGTCGAGCAGTACTTC. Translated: CTSSPSGRLLVEQYF.

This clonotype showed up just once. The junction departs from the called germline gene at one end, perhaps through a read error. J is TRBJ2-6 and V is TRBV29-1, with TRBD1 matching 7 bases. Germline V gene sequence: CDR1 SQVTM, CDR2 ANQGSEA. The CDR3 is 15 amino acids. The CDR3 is CSVVQGWFGANVLTF. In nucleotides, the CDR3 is TGCAGCGTGGTACAGGGGTGGTTTGGGGCCAACGTCCTGACCTTC.

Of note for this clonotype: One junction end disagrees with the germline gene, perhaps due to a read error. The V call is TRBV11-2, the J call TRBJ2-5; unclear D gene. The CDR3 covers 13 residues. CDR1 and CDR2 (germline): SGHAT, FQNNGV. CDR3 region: CASGLCGRETQYF. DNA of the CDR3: TGTGCCAGCGGCTTATGTGGGCGGGAGACCCAGTACTTC.

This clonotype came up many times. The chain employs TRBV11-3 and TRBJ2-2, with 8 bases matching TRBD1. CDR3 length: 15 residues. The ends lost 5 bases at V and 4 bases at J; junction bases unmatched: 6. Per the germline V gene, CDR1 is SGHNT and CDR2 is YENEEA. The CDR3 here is CASSAQGAGTGELFF. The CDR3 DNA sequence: TGTGCCAGCAGCGCCCAGGGGGCGGGCACCGGGGAGCTGTTTTTT.

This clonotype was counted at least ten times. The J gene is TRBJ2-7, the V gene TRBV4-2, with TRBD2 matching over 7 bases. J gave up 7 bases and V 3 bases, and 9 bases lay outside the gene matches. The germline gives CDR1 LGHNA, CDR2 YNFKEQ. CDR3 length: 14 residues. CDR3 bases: TGTGCCAGCAGCCAGGGCGGGAGCCTCGATGAGCAGTACTTC. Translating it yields CASSQGGSLDEQYF.

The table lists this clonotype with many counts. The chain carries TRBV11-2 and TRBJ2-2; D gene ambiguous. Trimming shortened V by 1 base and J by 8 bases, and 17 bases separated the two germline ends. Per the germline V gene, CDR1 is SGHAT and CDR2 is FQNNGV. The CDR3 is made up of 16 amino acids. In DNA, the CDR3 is TGTGCCAGCAGCTTAGTAAGCTTTATCTCTCCTGGGGAGCTGTTTTTT. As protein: CASSLVSFISPGELFF.

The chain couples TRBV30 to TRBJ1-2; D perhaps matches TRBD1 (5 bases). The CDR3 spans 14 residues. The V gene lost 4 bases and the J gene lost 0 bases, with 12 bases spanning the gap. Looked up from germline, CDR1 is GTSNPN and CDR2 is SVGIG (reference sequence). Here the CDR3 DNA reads TGTGCCTGGATGGGCAGGGACCCTAACTATGGCTACACCTTC. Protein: CAWMGRDPNYGYTF.

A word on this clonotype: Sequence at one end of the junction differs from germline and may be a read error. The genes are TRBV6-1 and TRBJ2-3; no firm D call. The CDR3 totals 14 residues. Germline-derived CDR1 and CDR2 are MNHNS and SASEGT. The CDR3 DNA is TGTGCCAGCAGTGTAAGGCGCCTCACAGATGCGCAGTATTTT. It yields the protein CASSVRRLTDAQYF.